This T cell receptor (beta chain) was recorded in a study of a mutant IDH1 vaccine in newly diagnosed glioma. On this clone itself: Its antigen is undetermined.

Assay used: immunoSEQ multiplex PCR; TCRdb lists only in-frame clones, some missing. The table lists 45,000 to 55,000 clones, around four fifths of them singletons, with 6.5% to 7.5% in the top ten. The CDR3 sequence is 13 residues long. CDR1 is SGHDN, CDR2 FVKESK, per germline. Trimming cost V 2 bases and J 7 bases, with 11 bases left between them. The time point denotes: week 35, safety follow-up. A 20-mer mutant IDH1 peptide at 300 ug was injected subcutaneously with topical imiquimod. This sequence joins TRBV14 and TRBJ1-2, with D possibly matching TRBD1 (5 bases). The sequencing here drew on PBMCs, taken from a glioma patient whose treatment included an IDH1 peptide vaccine. The receptor's source is a man aged 35 to 55 with glioma. CDR3 loop: CASSQQGNGGYTF. The CDR3 nucleotides read TGTGCCAGCAGCCAACAGGGAAATGGTGGCTACACCTTC.